These 8 T cell receptor beta chains share one sample of origin, sequenced in a study of cytomegalovirus exposure and HLA in healthy donors. Vbeta (60) and Jbeta (13) primers were used in the PCR. Assay used: immunoSEQ multiplex PCR; TCRdb lists only in-frame clones, some missing. The table for this sample gives 100,000 to 150,000 clones. The sequenced material came from PBMCs. The origin of the receptors is a man younger than 35 in good health and CMV-seronegative.

The chain combines TRBV5-6 with TRBJ1-3; D not certain. Trimming cost V 3 bases and J 2 bases, with 9 bases left between them. CDR3 length equals 14 residues. Per germline, CDR1 SGHDT and CDR2 YYEEEE. The CDR3, as DNA: TGTGCCAGCAGCTCCAGCGGGGCTGGAAACACCATATATTTT. Residues: CASSSSGAGNTIYF.

The chain employs TRBV15 and TRBJ1-1; D ambiguous. The CDR3 runs to 12 residues. Looked up from germline, CDR1 is LNHNV and CDR2 is YYDKDF (reference sequence). V lost 9 bases, J lost 4 bases, and 12 bases lay in between. The CDR3 coding sequence is TGTGCCACGTCACTTTTGAGCACTGAAGCTTTCTTT. This codes for CATSLLSTEAFF.

The CDR3 sequence: CASSTSGEQYF. In DNA form, the CDR3 reads TGTGCCAGCAGCACCTCAGGCGAGCAGTACTTC. V is TRBV9 and J is TRBJ2-7; D not resolved. Deletions cut 4 bases from V and 6 bases from J, with 8 bases between. The CDR3 totals 11 residues. Germline V gene data show CDR1 as SGDLS and CDR2 as YYNGEE.

The chain carries TRBV5-6 and TRBJ2-5, with 7 bases identical to TRBD1. The V segment lost 0 bases and the J segment 3 bases; nucleotides outside the gene matches: 2. The CDR3 consists of 14 residues. CDR1 is SGHDT and CDR2 is YYEEEE in the germline V gene. CDR3 amino acids: CASSLGQGEETQYF. The CDR3 region has the DNA TGTGCCAGCAGCTTGGGACAGGGAGAAGAGACCCAGTACTTC.

V and J are TRBV11-2 and TRBJ1-1; the D is unclear. V shed 0 bases and J shed 5 bases, with 10 bases lying between them. Looked up from germline, CDR1 is SGHAT and CDR2 is FQNNGV. The CDR3 totals 14 residues. CDR3 sequence: CASSLDRRRTEAFF. The CDR3 DNA follows: TGTGCCAGCAGCTTAGATAGGAGGCGGACTGAAGCTTTCTTT.

V usage is TRBV2 and J usage is TRBJ2-7; D unresolved. The CDR3 consists of 13 residues. Trimming cost V 5 bases and J 3 bases, with 11 bases left between them. The germline gives CDR1 SNHLY, CDR2 FYNNEI. The CDR3 sequence: CASSPVLGYEQYF. The CDR3 DNA reads as TGTGCCAGCAGTCCAGTCCTAGGCTACGAGCAGTACTTC.

Written as DNA, the CDR3 is TGTGCCAGCAGTTCCCGGACAGGGGGCGCAGATACGCAGTATTTT. Its protein is CASSSRTGGADTQYF. The chain carries TRBV27 and TRBJ2-3, with TRBD1 matching over 11 bases. The CDR3 spans 15 residues. Germline trimming cut 4 bases from V and 4 bases from J; bases unmatched to any gene: 4. The germline V gene encodes CDR1 MNHEY and CDR2 SMNVEV (reference sequence).

The chain is built from TRBV10-3 and TRBJ2-7; TRBD2 agrees at 8 bases. Germline V gene lookup returns CDR1 ENHRY and CDR2 SYGVKD. V dropped 4 bases and J dropped 6; count of bases not matched to a gene: 8. This CDR3 comprises 14 residues. The CDR3 sequence is CAISVQRESGEQYF. The CDR3 coding sequence is TGTGCCATCAGTGTTCAGCGGGAGAGCGGCGAGCAGTACTTC.